The 14 T cell receptor beta chains in this list originate from one sample, sequenced in a study of OX40 agonist ivuxolimab in advanced cancers. Method: immunoSEQ multiplex PCR; TCRdb's copy keeps in-frame clones and lacks some. Among around 90,000 clones listed, more than 85% were seen once. Sequencing used CD4+ or CD8+ T cells sorted from blood, obtained in a trial of the OX40 agonist ivuxolimab. Every receptor here comes from an adult with an advanced solid tumor such as melanoma, head and neck, liver or kidney cancer.

The chain has TRBV10-3 and TRBJ2-2; perhaps D is TRBD1 or TRBD2 (7 bases each). Trimming left V 0 bases short and J 5 bases short, with 13 bases between. CDR1 is ENHRY, CDR2 SYGVKD, per germline. The CDR3 extends over 16 amino acids. The CDR3 loop reads CAISESSQGGTGELFF. The CDR3, as DNA: TGTGCCATCAGTGAGTCGTCCCAGGGGGGGACCGGGGAGCTGTTTTTT.

The chain employs TRBV5-6 and TRBJ2-7; TRBD1 matches at 9 bases. Germline values: CDR1 SGHDT, CDR2 YYEEEE. J gave up 3 bases and V 3 bases, and 7 bases lay outside the gene matches. This CDR3 comprises 15 residues. The CDR3 is CASSSLDRGVYEQYF. CDR3 DNA sequence: TGTGCCAGCAGCTCCCTGGACAGGGGCGTCTACGAGCAGTACTTC.

This chain joins TRBV23-1 and TRBJ2-1; D remains ambiguous. TRBV23-1 is known as an ORF, though its function is uncertain. The CDR3 runs 12 residues. The V end was cut by 0 bases, the J end by 7 bases, with 4 bases between. CDR3 sequence reads: CASSQSGNEQFF. The CDR3 bases are TGCGCCAGCAGTCAATCTGGTAATGAGCAGTTCTTC.

This chain uses TRBV29-1 with TRBJ1-2; no firm D call. The V gene's germline CDR1 is SQVTM and CDR2 ANQGSEA. V lost 3 bases and J lost 5, with 7 bases in between. This CDR3 is 11 amino acids long. The CDR3, as DNA: TGCAGCGTTGACACGGGTTATGGCTACACCTTC. It is translated as CSVDTGYGYTF.

The J gene is TRBJ2-7, the V gene TRBV10-3; the D call may be TRBD1 or TRBD2 (5 bases each). V lost 7 bases and J lost 3, with 10 bases in between. Germline CDR1 and CDR2: ENHRY and SYGVKD. This CDR3 has 12 residues. The CDR3 loop reads CAIKGTDYEQYF. The CDR3 bases are TGTGCCATCAAAGGGACCGACTACGAGCAGTACTTC.

For the CDR3, the DNA is TGTGCCAGCAGCTTAGGGGGGCCTCAGCCCCAGCATTTT. It codes for CASSLGGPQPQHF. This chain links TRBV7-2 with TRBJ1-5, with D possibly matching TRBD1 (6 bases). The CDR3 is made up of 13 amino acids. Germline V gene lookup returns CDR1 SGHTA and CDR2 FQGNSA. Trimming pared 1 base from V and 6 bases from J, leaving 7 bases between.

This chain connects TRBV6-1 to TRBJ2-1; D is possibly TRBD2 (5 bases). There are 11 residues in the CDR3. Trimming removed 2 bases from V and 13 bases from J, with 9 bases in between. Germline V gives CDR1 MNHNS, CDR2 SASEGT. CDR3 amino acids: CASSETGSQFF. CDR3 nucleotides: TGTGCCAGCAGTGAAACGGGATCCCAGTTCTTC.

The chain carries TRBV28 and TRBJ2-4; possibly TRBD1 or TRBD2 for D (5 bases each). Germline V gene sequence: CDR1 MDHEN, CDR2 SYDVKM. CDR3 size: 14 residues. Deletions cut 4 bases from V and 4 bases from J, with 11 bases between. DNA for the CDR3: TGTGCCAGCAGTTCCGGGACGAGAAAAAACATTCAGTACTTC. Its protein product is CASSSGTRKNIQYF.

The rearrangement joins TRBV7-9 to TRBJ2-7, with 10 bases fitting TRBD1. The CDR3 extends over 15 amino acids. The ends lost 2 bases at V and 6 bases at J; junction bases unmatched: 7. Germline V gene sequence: CDR1 SEHNR, CDR2 FQNEAQ (reference sequence). The CDR3 DNA is TGTGCCAGCAGCTTAAGCGGGACAGGGGTACTCGAGCAGTACTTC. It translates to CASSLSGTGVLEQYF.

The CDR3 sequence: CSVSRTSGTQETQYF. CDR3 sequence (DNA): TGCAGCGTTTCACGTACTTCCGGGACCCAAGAGACCCAGTACTTC. This rearrangement joins TRBV29-1 to TRBJ2-5; either TRBD1 or TRBD2 may fit D (5 bases each). CDR1 and CDR2 from the germline V gene are SQVTM and ANQGSEA. V was trimmed by 5 bases and J by 1 base, leaving 17 bases between them. The CDR3 has 15 residues. Complete variable domain (other parts from reference TRBV29-1 and TRBJ2-5): SAVISQKPSRDICQRGTSLTIQCQVDSQVTMMFWYRQQPGQSLTLIATANQGSEATYESGFVIDKFPISRPNLTFSTLTVSNMSPEDSSIYLCSVSRTSGTQETQYFGPGTRLLVL.

CDR3 in amino acids: CASSPPSGGLTYEQYF. The CDR3 bases are TGTGCCAGCTCACCCCCATCGGGAGGCCTGACCTACGAGCAGTACTTC. This chain uses TRBV18 with TRBJ2-7, with TRBD2 identical over 7 bases. CDR3 length equals 16 residues. The trim removed 3 bases at V and 2 bases at J, leaving 10 bases unmatched. Germline CDR1 reads KGHSH; CDR2 reads LQKENI. Complete variable domain (other parts from reference TRBV18 and TRBJ2-7): NAGVMQNPRHLVRRRGQEARLRCSPMKGHSHVYWYRQLPEEGLKFMVYLQKENIIDESGMPKERFSAEFPKEGPSILRIQQVVRGDSAAYFCASSPPSGGLTYEQYFGPGTRLTVT.

The chain joins TRBV7-9 to TRBJ1-2; weak D call: TRBD1 (6 bases). V lost 5 bases to trimming and J lost 4 bases, with 8 bases between them. The CDR3 contains 12 residues. CDR1 is SEHNR, CDR2 FQNEAQ, per germline (reference sequence). The CDR3 coding sequence is TGTGCCAGCAGCCCACAGGGCTATGGCTACACCTTC. Protein product: CASSPQGYGYTF.

The chain recombines TRBV18 with TRBJ2-3, with D perhaps TRBD1 or TRBD2 (5 bases each). CDR1 and CDR2 (germline): KGHSH, LQKENI. The CDR3 length is 15 residues. V was pared by 4 bases and J by 1 base, with 12 bases between. The chain's CDR3 is CASSLVGDGTDTQYF. The DNA for the CDR3 is TGTGCCAGCTCACTTGTGGGGGACGGCACAGATACGCAGTATTTT. Using reference TRBV18 and TRBJ2-3 for the parts outside the CDR3, the full variable domain is NAGVMQNPRHLVRRRGQEARLRCSPMKGHSHVYWYRQLPEEGLKFMVYLQKENIIDESGMPKERFSAEFPKEGPSILRIQQVVRGDSAAYFCASSLVGDGTDTQYFGPGTRLTVL.

This chain uses TRBV18 with TRBJ2-2, with TRBD2 as a possible D gene (5 bases). The germline CDR1 and CDR2 sequences are KGHSH and LQKENI. The ends were cut back, 3 bases at V and 7 bases at J, with 9 bases in the middle. The CDR3 has 13 residues. The CDR3 DNA follows: TGTGCCAGCTCACCCCGAGGAGGCGGGGAGCTGTTTTTT. Protein: CASSPRGGGELFF.